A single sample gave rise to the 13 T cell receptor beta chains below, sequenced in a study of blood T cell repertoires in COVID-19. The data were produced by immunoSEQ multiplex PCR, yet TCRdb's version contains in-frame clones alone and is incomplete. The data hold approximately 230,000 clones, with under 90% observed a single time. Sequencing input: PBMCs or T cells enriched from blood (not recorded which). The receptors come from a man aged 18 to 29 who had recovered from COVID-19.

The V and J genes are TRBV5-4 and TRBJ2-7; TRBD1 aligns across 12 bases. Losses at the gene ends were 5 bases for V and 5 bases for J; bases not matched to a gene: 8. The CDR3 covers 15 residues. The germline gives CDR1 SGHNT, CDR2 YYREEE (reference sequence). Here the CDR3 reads CASSPRDRGPNEQYF. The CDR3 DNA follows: TGTGCCAGCAGTCCCCGGGACAGGGGGCCGAACGAGCAGTACTTC.

CDR3 loop: CASSFGGSDPYNEQFF. The CDR3 region has the DNA TGTGCCAGCAGTTTTGGGGGGTCAGACCCCTACAATGAGCAGTTCTTC. The V call is TRBV5-4, the J call TRBJ2-1; D is possibly TRBD2 (6 bases). CDR1 and CDR2 (germline): SGHNT, YYREEE (reference sequence). V lost 5 bases, J lost 2 bases, and 17 bases lay in between. This CDR3 is 16 amino acids long.

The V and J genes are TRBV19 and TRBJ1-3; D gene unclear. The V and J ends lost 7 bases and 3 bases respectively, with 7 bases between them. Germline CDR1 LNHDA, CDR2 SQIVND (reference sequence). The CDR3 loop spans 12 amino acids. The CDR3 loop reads CASNTYGNTIYF. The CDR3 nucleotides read TGTGCCAGTAATACCTATGGAAACACCATATATTTT.

The CDR3 nucleotides are TGTGCCAGCAGCCATCCGGGGGGTGACCAGCCCCAGCATTTT. Its protein product is CASSHPGGDQPQHF. V is TRBV27 and J is TRBJ1-5; D might be TRBD1 (5 bases). Germline V CDR1 and CDR2: MNHEY, SMNVEV (reference sequence). The CDR3 runs 14 residues. The V end was cut by 6 bases, the J end by 7 bases, with 16 bases between.

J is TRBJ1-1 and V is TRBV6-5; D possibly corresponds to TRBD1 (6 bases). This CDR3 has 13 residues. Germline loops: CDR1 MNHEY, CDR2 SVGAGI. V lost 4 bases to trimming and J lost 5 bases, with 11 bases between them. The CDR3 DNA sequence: TGTGCCAGCAGTTTAACAGGGAAAACTGAAGCTTTCTTT. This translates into CASSLTGKTEAFF.

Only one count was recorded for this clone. Written as DNA, the CDR3 is TGTGCCAGCAGCTTCCAGGGATCCTATAATTCACCCCTCCACTTT. It specifies CASSFQGSYNSPLHF. V and J are TRBV7-2 and TRBJ1-6; possibly TRBD1 for D (5 bases). The V end was cut by 3 bases, the J end by 1 base, with 7 bases between. Germline V gene sequence: CDR1 SGHTA, CDR2 FQGNSA. This CDR3 contains 15 residues.

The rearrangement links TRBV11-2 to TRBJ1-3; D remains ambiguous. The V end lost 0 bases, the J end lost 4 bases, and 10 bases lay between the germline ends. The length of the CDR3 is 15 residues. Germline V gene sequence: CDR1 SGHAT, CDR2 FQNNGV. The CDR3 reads CASSLDLGRGNTIYF. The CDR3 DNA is TGTGCCAGCAGCTTAGACCTGGGCAGGGGAAACACCATATATTTT. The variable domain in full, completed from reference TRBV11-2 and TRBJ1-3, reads EAGVAQSPRYKIIEKRQSVAFWCNPISGHATLYWYQQILGQGPKLLIQFQNNGVVDDSQLPKDRFSAERLKGVDSTLKIQPAKLEDSAVYLCASSLDLGRGNTIYFGEGSWLTVV.

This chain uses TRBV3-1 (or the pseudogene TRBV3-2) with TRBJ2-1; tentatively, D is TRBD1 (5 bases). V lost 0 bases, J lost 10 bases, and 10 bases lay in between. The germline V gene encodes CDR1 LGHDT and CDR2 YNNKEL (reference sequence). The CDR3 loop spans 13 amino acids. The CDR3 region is CASSQDLRGEQFF. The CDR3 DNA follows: TGTGCCAGCAGCCAAGATCTAAGGGGCGAGCAGTTCTTC.

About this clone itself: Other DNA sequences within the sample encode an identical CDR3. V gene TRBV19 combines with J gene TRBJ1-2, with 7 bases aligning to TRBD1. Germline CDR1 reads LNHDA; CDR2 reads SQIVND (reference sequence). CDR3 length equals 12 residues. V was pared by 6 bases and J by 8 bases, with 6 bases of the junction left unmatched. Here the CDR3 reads CASSPRQGGYTF. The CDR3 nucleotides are TGTGCCAGTAGCCCCAGACAGGGAGGCTACACCTTC.

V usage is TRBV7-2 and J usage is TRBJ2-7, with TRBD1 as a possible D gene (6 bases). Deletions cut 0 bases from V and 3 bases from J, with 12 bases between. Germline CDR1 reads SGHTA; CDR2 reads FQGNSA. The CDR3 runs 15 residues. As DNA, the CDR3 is TGTGCCAGCAGCTTAGCGGCAGGGGCCCTCTACGAGCAGTACTTC. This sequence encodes CASSLAAGALYEQYF.

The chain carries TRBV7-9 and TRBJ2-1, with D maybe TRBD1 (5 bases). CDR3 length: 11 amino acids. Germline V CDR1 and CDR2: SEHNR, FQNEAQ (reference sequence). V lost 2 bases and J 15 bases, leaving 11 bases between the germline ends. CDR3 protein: CASSLQGRAFF. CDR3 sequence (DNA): TGTGCCAGCAGCTTACAGGGCCGGGCGTTCTTC.

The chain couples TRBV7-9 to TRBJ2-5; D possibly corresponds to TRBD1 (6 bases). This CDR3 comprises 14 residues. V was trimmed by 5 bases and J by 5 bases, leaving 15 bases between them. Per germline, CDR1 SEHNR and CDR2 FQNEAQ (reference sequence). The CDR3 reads CASSPTQGQETQYF. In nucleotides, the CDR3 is TGTGCCAGCAGCCCAACCCAGGGGCAGGAGACCCAGTACTTC. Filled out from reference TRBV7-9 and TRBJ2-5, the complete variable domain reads DTGVSQNPRHKITKRGQNVTFRCDPISEHNRLYWYRQTLGQGPEFLTYFQNEAQLEKSRLLSDRFSAERPKGSFSTLEIQRTEQGDSAMYLCASSPTQGQETQYFGPGTRLLVL.

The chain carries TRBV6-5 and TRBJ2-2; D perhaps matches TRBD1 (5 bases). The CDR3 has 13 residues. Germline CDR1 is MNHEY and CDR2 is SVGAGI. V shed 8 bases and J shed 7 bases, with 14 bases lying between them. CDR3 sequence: CASVVYQGGELFF. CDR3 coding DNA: TGTGCCAGCGTTGTTTATCAGGGCGGGGAGCTGTTTTTT.